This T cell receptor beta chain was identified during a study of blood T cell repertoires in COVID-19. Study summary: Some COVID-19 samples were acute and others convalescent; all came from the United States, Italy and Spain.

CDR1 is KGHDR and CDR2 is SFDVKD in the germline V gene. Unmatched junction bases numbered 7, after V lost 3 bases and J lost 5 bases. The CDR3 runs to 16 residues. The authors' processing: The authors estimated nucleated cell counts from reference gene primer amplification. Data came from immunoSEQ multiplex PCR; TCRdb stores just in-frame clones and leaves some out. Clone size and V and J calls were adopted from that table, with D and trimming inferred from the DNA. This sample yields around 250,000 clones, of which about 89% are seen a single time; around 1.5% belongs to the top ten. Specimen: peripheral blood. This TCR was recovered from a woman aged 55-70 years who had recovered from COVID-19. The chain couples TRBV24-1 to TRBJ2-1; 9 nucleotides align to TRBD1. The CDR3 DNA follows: TGTGCCACCAGTGATCCGGGACAGGGTACTGACAATGAGCAGTTCTTC. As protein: CATSDPGQGTDNEQFF.